This T cell receptor (beta chain) was sequenced during a study of T-cell memory formation after mild COVID-19. Overall study context: Largely, TCR clusters stayed within a single donor.

One entry per CDR3 protein results from TCRdb running MiXCR on the 5' RACE reads. Here the sample spans roughly 620,000 distinct CDR3 sequences, roughly 18% being singletons. Study results and limitations: The main location of contracting CD4+ clones was CM and EM, and that of contracting CD8+ clones was EMRA. Contracting clones from day 15 to 85 had balanced CD4/CD8; later expanders favoured CD4+.

Points on this clonotype: Its antigen is undetermined.

In germline, CDR1 is SGHRS, CDR2 YFSETQ. The CDR3 totals 16 residues. The V gene lost 0 bases and the J gene lost 3 bases, with 14 bases spanning the gap. The TCR originated in an adult woman who had mild COVID-19 (a few samples of this study predate the infection). Cell type and time point are not known. Sequences were obtained from PBMCs or a T cell subset sorted from them (not recorded which). The chain recombines TRBV5-1 with TRBJ2-3; a possible D gene is TRBD2 (6 bases). CDR3 amino acids: CASSLAVSGGTDTQYF. CDR3 DNA: TGCGCCAGCAGCTTGGCCGTAAGCGGAGGGACAGATACGCAGTATTTT.